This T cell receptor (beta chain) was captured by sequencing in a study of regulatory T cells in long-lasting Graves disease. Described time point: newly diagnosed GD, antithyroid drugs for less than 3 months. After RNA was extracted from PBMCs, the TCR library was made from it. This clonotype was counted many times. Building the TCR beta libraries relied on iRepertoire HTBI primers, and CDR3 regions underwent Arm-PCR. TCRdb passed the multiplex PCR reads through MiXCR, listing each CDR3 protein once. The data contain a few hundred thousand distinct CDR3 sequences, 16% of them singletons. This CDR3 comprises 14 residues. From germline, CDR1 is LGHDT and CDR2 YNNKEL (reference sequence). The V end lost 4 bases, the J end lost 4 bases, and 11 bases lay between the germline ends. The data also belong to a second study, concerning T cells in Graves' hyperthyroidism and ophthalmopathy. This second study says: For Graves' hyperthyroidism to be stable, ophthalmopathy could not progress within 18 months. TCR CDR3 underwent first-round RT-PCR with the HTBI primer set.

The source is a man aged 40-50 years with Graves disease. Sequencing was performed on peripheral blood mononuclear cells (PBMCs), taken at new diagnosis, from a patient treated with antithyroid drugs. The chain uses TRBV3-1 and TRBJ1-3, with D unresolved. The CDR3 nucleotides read TGTGCCAGCAGCCCGTGGATGGGCGGAAACACCATATATTTT. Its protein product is CASSPWMGGNTIYF.